The text below deals with one T cell receptor beta chain. This CDR3 has 19 amino acids. V was clipped by 5 bases and J by 6 bases; unmatched bases: 18. CDR1 SGHAT and CDR2 FQNNGV come from the germline V gene. Deep-level settings were used for running the assay. Sequenced by immunoSEQ multiplex PCR; TCRdb stores in-frame clones only, minus some. In the table there are some 550,000 clones, more than 95% of which are singletons. The data were obtained in a study of shared clonotypes between healthy human individuals. What was sequenced was naive CD4+ T cells sorted from blood. Sample subset: CD45RA+ positively selected. This TCR was recovered from a woman in her twenties or thirties in good health. The rearrangement joins TRBV11-2 to TRBJ2-1, with 11 bases matching TRBD2. CDR3 sequence reads: CASSHLVASGRTNANEQFF. CDR3 DNA sequence: TGTGCCAGCAGCCACCTCGTGGCTAGCGGGAGGACCAACGCCAATGAGCAGTTCTTC.